This is a list of T cell receptor beta chains from one sample in a study of OX40 agonist ivuxolimab in advanced cancers. Assay used: immunoSEQ multiplex PCR; TCRdb lists only in-frame clones, some missing. The profile covers 65,000 to 100,000 clones, with around four fifths appearing a single time and approximately 7% taken by the ten largest. Sequences were derived from CD4+ or CD8+ T cells sorted from blood, sampled in a trial of the OX40 agonist ivuxolimab. The receptors were sampled from an adult with an advanced solid tumor such as melanoma, head and neck, liver or kidney cancer. The CDR3 runs from the conserved cysteine through the conserved F or W. A D gene is named only where the DNA matches it firmly. Not all rows give a size; the values are once, few, many and, for expanded clones, a class.

j_call clone_size d_call v_call cdr3_nt cdr3_aa
TRBJ2-1 few - TRBV6-5 TGTGCCAGCAGGATAGAGGGTCGGTACAATGAGCAGTTCTTC CASRIEGRYNEQFF
TRBJ1-3 few TRBD1 TRBV6-5 TGTGCCAGCAACGACAGGGCCGGAGGAAACACCATATATTTT CASNDRAGGNTIYF
TRBJ1-2 few - TRBV28 TGTGCCAGCAGGGGAGACGACTATGGCTACACCTTC CASRGDDYGYTF
TRBJ1-1 few - TRBV19 TGTGCCAGTAGTACGTCATTGAACACTGAAGCTTTCTTT CASSTSLNTEAFF
TRBJ1-5 - TRBD1 TRBV18 TGTGCCAGCTCACCTACGGGACAGCAAAGCGGTAAAAATCAGCCCCAGCATTTT CASSPTGQQSGKNQPQHF
TRBJ2-1 - - TRBV7-9 TGTGCCAGCAGCGTACAGGGTTCTAGGAGGTACAATGAGCAGTTCTTC CASSVQGSRRYNEQFF
TRBJ1-5 few TRBD1 TRBV7-9 TGTGCCAGCAGCTACGGGACAGTAAATCAGCCCCAGCATTTT CASSYGTVNQPQHF
TRBJ2-3 - - TRBV21-1 TGTGCCAGCAGCAATAGGGCGGTAGCTAGCACAGATACGCAGTATTTT CASSNRAVASTDTQYF
TRBJ1-5 - TRBD1 TRBV6-5 TGTGCCAGCAGGACCGGGACAGGTGTGCAGCCCCAGCATTTT CASRTGTGVQPQHF
TRBJ2-7 once - TRBV9 TGTGCCAGCAGCGTAGAAGGAAAGAGCTCCTACGAGCAGTACTTC CASSVEGKSSYEQYF
TRBJ2-7 - TRBD2 TRBV7-2 TGTGCCAGCAGCCCCACTAGCGGGAGTTTCGAGCAGTACTTC CASSPTSGSFEQYF
TRBJ2-1 - TRBD1 TRBV19 TGTGCCAGTAGTATGGGGGACAGTCAGAGGTACAATGAGCAGTTCTTC CASSMGDSQRYNEQFF
TRBJ1-2 - - TRBV7-8 TGTGCCAGCAGCTCTTGGGAAGGGACTGGCTACACCTTC CASSSWEGTGYTF
TRBJ2-3 - - TRBV6-5 TGTGCCAGCAGAGGGACAACAGATACGCAGTATTTT CASRGTTDTQYF
TRBJ2-3 - TRBD2 TRBV4-3 TGCGCCAGCAGCCGAGTGTACCGGCTAGCGGGAGTTGTAGATACGCAGTATTTT CASSRVYRLAGVVDTQYF
TRBJ2-1 - TRBD1 TRBV5-8 TGTGCCAGCAGCTTGCCGGGACAGGGCTACAATGAGCAGTTCTTC CASSLPGQGYNEQFF
TRBJ2-1 - TRBD2 TRBV28 TGTGCCAGCAGTTTAGGGGCCTCCGGACTAGCGGGAGTTTATGAGCAGTTCTTC CASSLGASGLAGVYEQFF
TRBJ1-2 - - TRBV13 TGTGCCAGCAGCTTAGCTGGGTACTATGGCTACACCTTC CASSLAGYYGYTF
TRBJ2-7 - TRBD2 TRBV5-1 TGCGCCAGCGGATTGGGACTAGCCGGGTACGAGCAGTACTTC CASGLGLAGYEQYF
TRBJ2-3 once - TRBV28 TGTGCCAGCAGTTCCCAACGAGTAGGCTTCGGCACAGATACGCAGTATTTT CASSSQRVGFGTDTQYF